This T cell receptor beta chain was identified during a study of blood T cell repertoires in COVID-19. Study-level information: Some COVID-19 samples were acute and others convalescent; all came from the United States, Italy and Spain.

Assay used: immunoSEQ multiplex PCR; TCRdb lists only in-frame clones, some missing. The table records just over 250,000 clones, approximately 89% of them present only once. Germline V lookup: CDR1 SGDLS, CDR2 YYNGEE. V was trimmed by 2 bases and J by 0 bases, leaving 9 bases between them. The CDR3 length is 14 residues. Sequences were obtained from peripheral blood. The TCR sequence derives from a woman aged 45-65 years with acute or convalescent COVID-19. This rearrangement joins TRBV9 to TRBJ2-7, with TRBD1 as a possible D gene (6 bases). The CDR3 DNA reads TGTGCCAGCAGCGTCAAGACAGGCTCCTACGAGCAGTACTTC. This translates into CASSVKTGSYEQYF.